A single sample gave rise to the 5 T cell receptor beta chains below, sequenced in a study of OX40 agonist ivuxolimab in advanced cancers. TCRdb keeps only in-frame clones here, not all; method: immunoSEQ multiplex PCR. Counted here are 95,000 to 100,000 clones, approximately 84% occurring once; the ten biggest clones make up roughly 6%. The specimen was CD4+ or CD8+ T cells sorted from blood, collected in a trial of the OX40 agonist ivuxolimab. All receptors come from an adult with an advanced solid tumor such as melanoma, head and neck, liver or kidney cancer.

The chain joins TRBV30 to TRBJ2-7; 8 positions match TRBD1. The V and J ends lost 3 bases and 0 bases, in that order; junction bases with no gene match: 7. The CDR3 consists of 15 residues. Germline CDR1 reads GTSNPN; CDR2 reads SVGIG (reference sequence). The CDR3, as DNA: TGTGCCTGGAGAGAGACAGGGGCCTTCTCCTACGAGCAGTACTTC. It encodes CAWRETGAFSYEQYF.

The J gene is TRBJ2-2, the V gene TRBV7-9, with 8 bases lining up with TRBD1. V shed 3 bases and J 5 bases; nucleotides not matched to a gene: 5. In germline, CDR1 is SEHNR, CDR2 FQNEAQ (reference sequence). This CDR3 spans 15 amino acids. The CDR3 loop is CASSFRTGRTGELFF. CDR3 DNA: TGTGCCAGCAGCTTCCGGACAGGGAGGACCGGGGAGCTGTTTTTT.

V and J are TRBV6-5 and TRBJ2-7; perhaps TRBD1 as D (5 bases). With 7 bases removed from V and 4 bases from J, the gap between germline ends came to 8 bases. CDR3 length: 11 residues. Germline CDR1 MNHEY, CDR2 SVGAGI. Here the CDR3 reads CASTGKYEQYF. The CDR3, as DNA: TGTGCCAGCACAGGGAAGTACGAGCAGTACTTC.

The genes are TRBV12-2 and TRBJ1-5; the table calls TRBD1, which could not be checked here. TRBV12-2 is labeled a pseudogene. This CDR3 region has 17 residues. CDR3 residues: CASRFRPANRGKQPQHF. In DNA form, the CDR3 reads TGTGCAAGTCGCTTTCGGCCCGCTAACAGGGGTAAACAGCCCCAGCATTTT.

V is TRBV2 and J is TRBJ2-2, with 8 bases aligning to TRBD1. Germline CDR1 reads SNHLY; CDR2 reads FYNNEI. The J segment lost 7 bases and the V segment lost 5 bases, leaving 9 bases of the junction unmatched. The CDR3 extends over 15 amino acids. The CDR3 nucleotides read TGTGCCAGCAGTACCGGACAGGGTAAGATCGGGGAGCTGTTTTTT. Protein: CASSTGQGKIGELFF. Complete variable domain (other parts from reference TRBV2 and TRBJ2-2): EPEVTQTPSHQVTQMGQEVILRCVPISNHLYFYWYRQILGQKVEFLVSFYNNEISEKSEIFDDQFSVERPDGSNFTLKIRSTKLEDSAMYFCASSTGQGKIGELFFGEGSRLTVL.